The 21 T cell receptor beta chains listed next were all sequenced from one sample in a study of blood T cell repertoires in COVID-19. Libraries were prepared by immunoSEQ multiplex PCR; TCRdb keeps only in-frame clonotypes and omits some of them. Here the sample spans around 50,000 clones, over 80% being singletons. Sample: peripheral blood. These receptors were obtained from a man aged 55 to 70 with acute or convalescent COVID-19.

The chain has TRBV7-6 and TRBJ1-3; no reliable D call. Germline V gives CDR1 SGHVS, CDR2 FNYEAQ. CDR3 length equals 15 residues. The V and J ends lost 3 bases and 3 bases respectively, with 12 bases between them. The CDR3 here is CASSLDGGFGNTIYF. The CDR3 DNA follows: TGTGCCAGCAGCTTGGACGGAGGATTTGGAAACACCATATATTTT. Drawing the rest from reference TRBV7-6 and TRBJ1-3, the complete variable domain is GAGVSQSPRYKVTKRGQDVALRCDPISGHVSLYWYRQALGQGPEFLTYFNYEAQQDKSGLPNDRFSAERPEGSISTLTIQRTEQRDSAMYRCASSLDGGFGNTIYFGEGSWLTVV.

This chain joins TRBV24-1 and TRBJ2-1; unclear D gene. The CDR3 spans 16 residues. V was trimmed by 1 base and J by 0 bases, leaving 9 bases between them. Germline V gene data show CDR1 as KGHDR and CDR2 as SFDVKD. CDR3 sequence: CATSDFRVSSYNEQFF. The CDR3, as DNA: TGTGCCACCAGTGATTTTCGGGTCAGCTCCTACAATGAGCAGTTCTTC.

The chain recombines TRBV9 with TRBJ2-7; a weak D match, TRBD1 (6 bases). This CDR3 has 13 amino acids. Germline lookup yields CDR1 SGDLS and CDR2 YYNGEE. V gave up 0 bases and J gave up 7 bases, with 11 bases separating them. CDR3 region: CASSVGTALEQYF. CDR3 bases: TGTGCCAGCAGCGTAGGGACAGCCTTGGAGCAGTACTTC.

This chain joins TRBV4-1 and TRBJ2-7, with a possible D match to TRBD1 (6 bases). Germline CDR1 reads MGHRA; CDR2 reads YSYEKL. The V end was cut by 8 bases, the J end by 6 bases, with 20 bases between. CDR3 size: 14 residues. The DNA of the CDR3 is TGCGCCAGCTCTGGATATGGACAGATTGGCGAGCAGTACTTC. Translated: CASSGYGQIGEQYF.

About this clone: The sample contains more than one DNA sequence encoding this CDR3. This rearrangement joins TRBV6-5 to TRBJ2-1; possibly TRBD2 for D (6 bases). CDR3 size: 14 residues. Per the germline V gene, CDR1 is MNHEY and CDR2 is SVGAGI. The V and J ends lost 5 bases and 1 base respectively, with 9 bases between them. As DNA, the CDR3 is TGTGCCAGCAGTAGGAGGGAGTCCTACAATGAGCAGTTCTTC. This gives the protein CASSRRESYNEQFF.

This sequence joins TRBV15 and TRBJ2-1; 12 bases line up with TRBD2. The V and J ends lost 3 bases and 6 bases, in that order; junction bases with no gene match: 9. Germline CDR1 LNHNV, CDR2 YYDKDF (reference sequence). The CDR3 is 17 residues long. DNA of the CDR3: TGTGCCACCAGCAGGACCCCTAGCGGGAGGGCCGGCAATGAGCAGTTCTTC. Translation gives CATSRTPSGRAGNEQFF.

The genes are TRBV7-2 and TRBJ2-3; a possible D gene is TRBD1 (6 bases). Germline lookup yields CDR1 SGHTA and CDR2 FQGNSA. Trimming took off 6 bases at V and 0 bases at J, with 19 bases between the two ends. The CDR3 sequence is 17 residues long. The CDR3 protein is CASRPWGRRTSTDTQYF. The DNA of the CDR3 is TGTGCCAGCAGGCCGTGGGGGCGCCGAACTAGCACAGATACGCAGTATTTT. Complete variable domain (other parts from reference TRBV7-2 and TRBJ2-3): GAGVSQSPSNKVTEKGKDVELRCDPISGHTALYWYRQSLGQGLEFLIYFQGNSAPDKSGLPSDRFSAERTGGSVSTLTIQRTQQEDSAVYLCASRPWGRRTSTDTQYFGPGTRLTVL.

This clone was picked up one time. CDR3 sequence (DNA): TGCGCCAGCAGCAACCGAGAGTTGGGGAGCCAAGAGACCCAGTACTTC. Amino acid sequence: CASSNRELGSQETQYF. The chain links TRBV4-1 to TRBJ2-5; perhaps TRBD2 as D (5 bases). CDR1 and CDR2 from the germline V gene are MGHRA and YSYEKL. The CDR3 totals 16 residues. Between the trimmed V and J ends, which lost 5 bases and 1 base, there was a span of 17 bases.

Regarding this clone: One end of the junction does not line up with germline, which may come from a read error. The chain is built from TRBV18 and TRBJ1-4; D not resolved. The length of the CDR3 is 11 residues. Germline-derived CDR1 and CDR2 are KGHSH and LQKENI. The CDR3 DNA sequence: TGTGCCAGCTCACTGTCAGGTTCGGTTCTTTTT. Translated, it gives CASSLSGSVLF.

The count of this clone is one. The chain combines TRBV10-3 with TRBJ2-3, with TRBD1 identical over 9 bases. The CDR3 runs 14 residues. After removal of 10 bases from V and 3 bases from J, the junction contained 8 bases not matched to a gene. The germline CDR1 and CDR2 sequences are ENHRY and SYGVKD. CDR3 in amino acids: CASTGGRGTDTQYF. DNA of the CDR3: TGTGCCAGTACAGGGGGCAGGGGGACAGATACGCAGTATTTT.

This chain links TRBV28 with TRBJ2-3, with 8 bases aligning to TRBD1. Losses at the gene ends were 6 bases for V and 4 bases for J; bases not matched to a gene: 12. CDR3 length equals 16 residues. The germline gives CDR1 MDHEN, CDR2 SYDVKM. The CDR3 spells CASRPGQGSFPDTQYF. In nucleotides, the CDR3 is TGTGCCAGCAGACCCGGACAGGGTTCTTTTCCAGATACGCAGTATTTT.

The chain joins TRBV6-5 to TRBJ2-1, with 10 positions matching TRBD2. Per the germline V gene, CDR1 is MNHEY and CDR2 is SVGAGI. This CDR3 spans 15 amino acids. Germline trimming cut 7 bases from V and 2 bases from J; bases unmatched to any gene: 5. The CDR3 spells CASNPSGSPYNEQFF. As DNA, the CDR3 is TGTGCCAGCAACCCTAGCGGGAGCCCCTACAATGAGCAGTTCTTC.

V gene TRBV7-9 combines with J gene TRBJ1-3; 9 nucleotides agree with TRBD1. CDR1 and CDR2 from the germline V gene are SEHNR and FQNEAQ (reference sequence). The CDR3 has 18 residues. Trimming at V came to 8 bases and at J to 1 base, leaving 15 bases not matched to a gene. CDR3 residues: CASSPYKGQGSSGNTIYF. DNA of the CDR3: TGTGCCAGCTCCCCCTATAAGGGACAGGGTTCTTCTGGAAACACCATATATTTT.

The CDR3 DNA reads TGTGCCAGCAGTCCTACAGGGGGGTCAGAGCCTAATGAAAAACTGTTTTTT. It encodes CASSPTGGSEPNEKLFF. This sequence joins TRBV6-6 and TRBJ1-4; TRBD1 aligns across 8 bases. Germline values: CDR1 MNHNY, CDR2 SVGAGI (reference sequence). This CDR3 is built from 17 residues. The J segment lost 3 bases and the V segment lost 5 bases, leaving 11 bases of the junction unmatched.

Here the CDR3 reads CASSPPGGVGNTIYF. The CDR3 nucleotides read TGTGCCAGCAGTCCTCCAGGGGGAGTCGGAAACACCATATATTTT. The chain is built from TRBV6-6 and TRBJ1-3; TRBD1 aligns across 7 bases. V was clipped by 5 bases and J by 4 bases; unmatched bases: 8. The CDR3 runs 15 residues. Looked up from germline, CDR1 is MNHNY and CDR2 is SVGAGI (reference sequence).

The genes are TRBV27 and TRBJ1-2, with TRBD1 matching over 7 bases. The CDR3 spans 17 residues. Germline V lookup: CDR1 MNHEY, CDR2 SMNVEV (reference sequence). The V gene end was trimmed by 0 bases and the J gene end by 2 bases; junction bases not matched to a gene: 9. CDR3 amino acids: CASSLSPFGTANYGYTF. Written as DNA, the CDR3 is TGTGCCAGCAGTTTATCCCCTTTTGGGACAGCCAACTATGGCTACACCTTC.

The rearrangement uses TRBV19 and TRBJ1-2; D remains ambiguous. V was shortened by 0 bases and J by 0 bases, with 14 bases between the two germline ends. Germline V gene data show CDR1 as LNHDA and CDR2 as SQIVND (reference sequence). This CDR3 is built from 17 residues. The CDR3 DNA follows: TGTGCCAGTAGTATAGATGGGAGGAGTCCTTCTAACTATGGCTACACCTTC. Its protein is CASSIDGRSPSNYGYTF.

This chain links TRBV9 with TRBJ2-2, with TRBD2 identical over 12 bases. Germline CDR1 reads SGDLS; CDR2 reads YYNGEE. Trimming cost V 4 bases and J 4 bases; bases outside gene matches: 11. The CDR3 loop spans 18 amino acids. The DNA for the CDR3 is TGTGCCAGCAGCCTCCTGGCTAGCGGGAGGGCCCTCACCGGGGAGCTGTTTTTT. This encodes CASSLLASGRALTGELFF.

The V gene is TRBV7-2, the J gene TRBJ2-1; a weak D match, TRBD2 (5 bases). The CDR3 runs to 14 residues. Germline lookup yields CDR1 SGHTA and CDR2 FQGNSA. Trimming took off 5 bases at V and 3 bases at J, with 11 bases between the two ends. CDR3 region: CASSLIRGYNEQFF. CDR3 nucleotide sequence: TGTGCCAGCAGCCTCATCCGGGGCTACAATGAGCAGTTCTTC.

This clone was picked up one time. The chain uses TRBV19 and TRBJ2-7, with 8 positions matching TRBD1. CDR1 and CDR2 from the germline V gene are LNHDA and SQIVND (reference sequence). Trimming took 2 bases from V and 2 from J; bases not matched to a gene: 8. The CDR3 is 16 residues long. This chain's CDR3 is CASSISGQGNTYEQYF. CDR3 nucleotide sequence: TGTGCCAGTAGTATAAGCGGACAGGGAAACACCTACGAGCAGTACTTC.

This chain links TRBV6-6 with TRBJ1-1; perhaps TRBD1 as D (6 bases). The CDR3 has 17 residues. V dropped 5 bases and J dropped 1 base, with 20 bases sitting between them. CDR1 MNHNY and CDR2 SVGAGI come from the germline V gene (reference sequence). The CDR3 region is CASSHPLTGHTNTEAFF. The DNA for the CDR3 is TGTGCCAGCAGTCACCCATTAACGGGACATACGAACACTGAAGCTTTCTTT.